The rows below give T cell receptor beta chains drawn from one sample of a study of shared T cell receptors in the human thymus. Measured with immunoSEQ multiplex PCR; TCRdb has only the in-frame clones, and not every one. Of 450,000 to 650,000 clones detected, approximately 78% appear once; the ten largest clones hold more than 0.01%. This sample was also put to use in a study of human thymus T cells.

Sequencing was performed on thymocytes. These receptor sequences come from a boy under two years old with a congenital heart defect. Each CDR3 is given with its conserved first and last residue. Fields, in order: clone size, V gene, J gene, D gene, CDR3 protein, CDR3 DNA. The D gene is left open where the match is weak. Clone size is stated in some rows and not others, as once, few, many or a class when expanded.

NA,TRBV5-8,TRBJ2-7,NA,CASSSQGSSYEQYF,TGTGCCAGCAGCTCCCAGGGGAGCTCCTACGAGCAGTACTTC
few,TRBV5-6,TRBJ2-7,TRBD2,CASSLGGGYEQYF,TGTGCCAGCAGCTTGGGGGGGGGATACGAGCAGTACTTC
NA,TRBV5-6,TRBJ2-1,NA,CASSLAPSSYNEQFF,TGTGCCAGCAGCCTGGCACCTAGCTCCTACAATGAGCAGTTCTTC
NA,TRBV19,TRBJ1-1,TRBD1,CASSINRRQGDNTEAFF,TGTGCCAGTAGTATAAACCGGAGACAGGGGGACAACACTGAAGCTTTCTTT
NA,TRBV14,TRBJ1-2,NA,CASSQPGVHHYGYTF,TGTGCCAGCAGTCAACCAGGGGTTCATCACTATGGCTACACCTTC
NA,TRBV9,TRBJ2-2,TRBD2,CASSSPPGASGRGTGELFF,TGTGCCAGCAGCTCCCCCCCGGGGGCTAGCGGGAGGGGCACCGGGGAGCTGTTTTTT
NA,TRBV19,TRBJ1-1,TRBD1,CASSTQGARNTEAFF,TGTGCCAGTAGCACCCAGGGGGCGAGGAACACTGAAGCTTTCTTT
NA,TRBV9,TRBJ1-2,NA,CASSARDKSYGYTF,TGTGCCAGCAGCGCCCGGGACAAATCCTATGGCTACACCTTC
NA,TRBV30,TRBJ2-2,TRBD2,CAWSVIPPTSGSGELFF,TGTGCCTGGAGTGTAATCCCGCCGACTAGCGGGTCCGGGGAGCTGTTTTTT
NA,TRBV15,TRBJ2-3,NA,CATSRVPGRGLTDTQYF,TGTGCCACCAGCAGAGTTCCGGGGCGGGGACTCACAGATACGCAGTATTTT
NA,TRBV14,TRBJ2-5,NA,CASSHKPMEETQYF,TGTGCCAGCAGCCATAAACCGATGGAGGAGACCCAGTACTTC
NA,TRBV21-1,TRBJ2-3,NA,CARDADRPSTDTQYF,TGTGCCAGGGACGCAGACAGGCCCAGCACAGATACGCAGTATTTT
NA,TRBV5-1,TRBJ1-1,TRBD1,CASSSKTRQGWSAHYTEAFF,TGCGCCAGCAGCTCCAAAACCCGACAGGGATGGTCGGCCCATTACACTGAAGCTTTCTTT
NA,TRBV10-3,TRBJ1-2,NA,CAIRQGGYGYTF,TGTGCCATCAGACAGGGTGGCTATGGCTACACCTTC
once,TRBV6-5,TRBJ2-1,TRBD1,CASSYGRGPNEQFF,TGTGCCAGCAGTTACGGCAGGGGGCCTAATGAGCAGTTCTTC
NA,TRBV2,TRBJ2-1,NA,CASSEPGYNEQFF,TGTGCCAGCAGTGAGCCGGGTTACAATGAGCAGTTCTTC
NA,TRBV11-3,TRBJ2-7,TRBD1,CASSLSGQGANEQYF,TGTGCCAGCAGCTTGAGCGGACAGGGTGCCAACGAGCAGTACTTC
NA,TRBV25-1,TRBJ2-1,TRBD1,CASSVWGQGDGEQFF,TGTGCCAGCAGTGTGTGGGGACAGGGGGACGGTGAGCAGTTCTTC
few,TRBV7-9,TRBJ2-7,TRBD2,CASSLGGLASHEQYF,TGTGCCAGCAGCTTAGGAGGACTAGCATCCCACGAGCAGTACTTC
NA,TRBV13,TRBJ2-1,TRBD2,CASSPLAGVSYNEQFF,TGTGCCAGCAGCCCTCTAGCGGGAGTTTCCTACAATGAGCAGTTCTTC
once,TRBV6-1,TRBJ2-7,TRBD2,CASSLAGGGEQYF,TGTGCCAGCAGTTTAGCGGGAGGGGGGGAGCAGTACTTC
NA,TRBV4-3,TRBJ2-7,TRBD2,CASSQDRLAGGPGQYF,TGCGCCAGCAGCCAAGATAGGCTAGCGGGAGGGCCAGGACAGTACTTC
NA,TRBV6-5,TRBJ2-5,NA,CASSYRQSGTQEAQYF,TGTGCCAGCAGTTACAGGCAGTCAGGGACACAAGAGGCCCAGTACTTC
NA,TRBV29-1,TRBJ1-2,NA,CSVEDNRPAGGYTF,TGCAGCGTTGAAGATAACCGTCCCGCGGGAGGCTACACCTTC
few,TRBV28,TRBJ2-1,NA,CASRCEHSRSYNEQFF,TGTGCCAGCAGGTGCGAGCATTCCCGGTCCTACAATGAGCAGTTCTTC
NA,TRBV5-4,TRBJ2-3,TRBD2,CASSPRREGKDTQYF,TGTGCCAGCAGCCCCCGCAGGGAGGGAAAAGATACGCAGTATTTT
NA,TRBV6-1,TRBJ2-7,NA,CASSEAPPLGSPYEQYF,TGTGCCAGCAGTGAAGCGCCCCCCCTAGGATCCCCCTACGAGCAGTACTTC